The clone carrying this T cell receptor (beta chain) was seen more than once but under ten times. V lost 0 bases to trimming and J lost 2 bases; unmatched junction nucleotides: 4. CDR3 length: 15 amino acids. Germline CDR1 and CDR2: SGDLS and YYNGEE. TCRdb reanalysed the PCR reads using MiXCR and keeps one entry per CDR3 protein. The table lists hundreds of thousands of distinct CDR3 sequences, nearly 20% of them singletons. This record belongs to a study of molecular identifiers for immune sequencing clone quantification. Sequencing was carried out using naive CD8+ T cells from blood, with Jurkat cell RNA spiked in. The subset was: FACS-sorted CD8+CD4-CCR7+CD45RA+ naive T cells. This TCR derives from a human donor in good health. Some libraries in this study had Jurkat cell RNA spiked in. The chain carries TRBV9 and TRBJ2-5; TRBD1 aligns across 7 bases. CDR3 nucleotide sequence: TGTGCCAGCAGCGTAGACTGGGACAGACAAGAGACCCAGTACTTC. Translation gives CASSVDWDRQETQYF.